This T cell receptor beta chain was observed in a study of blood T cell repertoires in COVID-19. On the study more broadly: Spain, Italy and the United States supplied samples that represented acute and convalescent COVID-19. PBMCs, B-cell-depleted T cells, or T cells were the source of the cDNA or gDNA that made up the material.

How the authors handled the data: Nucleated cell number was recorded as an estimate derived from reference gene primer amplification. Measured with immunoSEQ multiplex PCR; TCRdb has only the in-frame clones, and not every one. The V and J calls and clone size are taken from that table; D and trimming were inferred from the DNA. This table holds approximately 110,000 clones, roughly 92% found once. V was cut by 2 bases and J by 0 bases, with 8 bases left in between. Per the germline V gene, CDR1 is GTSNPN and CDR2 is SVGIG (reference sequence). CDR3 size: 15 residues. Sequencing was performed on peripheral blood. The source of this sequence is a man aged 50 to 60 with COVID-19, enrolled during active disease. The chain is built from TRBV30 and TRBJ2-6; D gene unclear. CDR3 sequence: CAWSYGFSGANVLTF. The CDR3 bases are TGTGCCTGGAGTTACGGGTTCTCTGGGGCCAACGTCCTGACTTTC.